This T cell receptor beta chain was sequenced for a study of identical twins. As concerns this clonotype: The target antigen is unknown.

A universal primer site was created by template switching, with the cDNA bearing unique molecular identifiers. TCRdb fed the 5' RACE reads into MiXCR, producing one record per CDR3 protein. Here the sample spans fewer than 500,000 distinct CDR3 sequences, 13% to 15% being singletons. The CDR3 extends over 11 amino acids. Findings and limits, study-wide: Weaker excess sharing between twins was seen in beta out-of-frame sequences. Carriage of fewer insertions was seen in abundant cord blood beta clonotypes, whereas memory repertoires showed none. Out-of-frame alpha sequences shared by twins showed excess low generation probability.

The data were also submitted as part of a second study, on yellow fever vaccine responses in identical twins.

The TCR was taken from a woman aged 18-29 years in good health. The chain couples TRBV21-1 to TRBJ2-5; no DNA check was done on the table's D call, TRBD1. TRBV21-1 is labeled a pseudogene. Sequences were obtained from CD4+ T cells sorted from blood. Here the CDR3 DNA reads TGTGCCAGCAGCAACCCAGGGACGTCGTACTTC. It codes for CASSNPGTSYF.